This is a list of T cell receptor beta chains from one sample in a study of blood T cell repertoires in COVID-19. Sequencing was performed with immunoSEQ multiplex PCR; in TCRdb, only in-frame clones are kept and a portion is missing. The table includes more than 70,000 clones, approximately 86% detected once. The sample comprised peripheral blood. The receptors derive from a man at least 80 years old with active or convalescent COVID-19. Each CDR3 is given with its conserved first and last residue. A D gene is named only where the DNA matches it firmly. Where a row states a size, it is once, few, many or the class of an expanded clone; other rows omit it.

V gene: TRBV12-3/TRBV12-4
clone size: -
J gene: TRBJ1-1
D gene: TRBD1
CDR3 DNA: TGTGCCAGCAGCGGGACAGGGGCTGAAGCTTTCTTT
CDR3 protein: CASSGTGAEAFF

V gene: TRBV4-2
clone size: once
J gene: TRBJ1-4
D gene: -
CDR3 DNA: TGTGCCAGCAGCCTGGGCCTTACCAATGAAAAACTGTTTTTT
CDR3 protein: CASSLGLTNEKLFF

V gene: TRBV7-9
clone size: -
J gene: TRBJ2-7
D gene: TRBD2
CDR3 DNA: TGTGCCAGCAGCTTAGCGCACCGGAGCGGGAGGATGTACGAGCAGTACTTC
CDR3 protein: CASSLAHRSGRMYEQYF

V gene: TRBV18
clone size: -
J gene: TRBJ1-2
D gene: -
CDR3 DNA: TGTGCCAGCTCACCGGCATCTGAGGGCTATGGCTACACCTTC
CDR3 protein: CASSPASEGYGYTF

V gene: TRBV25-1
clone size: -
J gene: TRBJ1-5
D gene: -
CDR3 DNA: TGTGCCAGCGGTGAAGCGGGGCAGCCCCAGCATTTT
CDR3 protein: CASGEAGQPQHF

V gene: TRBV29-1
clone size: once
J gene: TRBJ1-5
D gene: TRBD1
CDR3 DNA: TGCAGCGTTGGACAGGGGAGTCAGCCCCAGCATTTT
CDR3 protein: CSVGQGSQPQHF

V gene: TRBV2
clone size: -
J gene: TRBJ1-2
D gene: -
CDR3 DNA: TGTGCCAGCAGTGGACAGGCTGGCTATGGCTACACCTTC
CDR3 protein: CASSGQAGYGYTF

V gene: TRBV7-2
clone size: -
J gene: TRBJ1-2
D gene: -
CDR3 DNA: TGTGCCAGCAGTCTTACAGGGATGGGCTATGGCTACACCTTC
CDR3 protein: CASSLTGMGYGYTF

V gene: TRBV3-1/TRBV3-2
clone size: -
J gene: TRBJ1-4
D gene: -
CDR3 DNA: TGTGCCAGCAGTATAACGTCGGCAGGCGAAAAACTGTTTTTT
CDR3 protein: CASSITSAGEKLFF

V gene: TRBV27
clone size: -
J gene: TRBJ2-7
D gene: TRBD1
CDR3 DNA: TGTGCCAGCAGTTTGGGTCAGGGGGCTTCCTACGAGCAGTACTTC
CDR3 protein: CASSLGQGASYEQYF

V gene: TRBV5-6
clone size: -
J gene: TRBJ2-1
D gene: -
CDR3 DNA: TGTGCCAGCAGCCCAGGATCCCTATATAACAATGAGCAGTTCTTC
CDR3 protein: CASSPGSLYNNEQFF

V gene: TRBV18
clone size: -
J gene: TRBJ2-3
D gene: -
CDR3 DNA: TGTGCCAGCTCACCACCGGCGGCAGATACGCAGTATTTT
CDR3 protein: CASSPPAADTQYF

V gene: TRBV11-1
clone size: once
J gene: TRBJ2-1
D gene: -
CDR3 DNA: TGTGCCAGCAGCTTAAAGATCGGGAGTTCCTACAATGAGCAGTTCTTC
CDR3 protein: CASSLKIGSSYNEQFF

V gene: TRBV5-6
clone size: -
J gene: TRBJ2-7
D gene: TRBD1
CDR3 DNA: TGTGCCAGCAGTAGGGACAGGGGCGGCGAGCAGTACTTC
CDR3 protein: CASSRDRGGEQYF

V gene: TRBV4-1
clone size: -
J gene: TRBJ2-3
D gene: TRBD2
CDR3 DNA: TGCGCCAGCGGGGGGTTGACTAGCGGGAGCGATACGCAGTATTTT
CDR3 protein: CASGGLTSGSDTQYF